The 19 T cell receptor beta chains below come from one sample, sequenced in a study of blood T cell repertoires in COVID-19. Assay used: immunoSEQ multiplex PCR; TCRdb lists only in-frame clones, some missing. The sample has about 210,000 clones; approximately 90% are singletons. The material sequenced was peripheral blood. The source of these receptors is a woman in her 40s with acute or convalescent COVID-19.

This clone has just one count. The chain combines TRBV10-2 with TRBJ1-2; the match to TRBD1 covers 10 bases. There are 13 residues in the CDR3. CDR1 and CDR2 (germline): WSHSY, SAAADI. Trimming at V came to 8 bases and at J to 8 bases, leaving 8 bases not matched to a gene. The CDR3 protein is CASSGTGEFGYTF. For the CDR3, the DNA is TGCGCCAGCTCCGGGACAGGGGAGTTCGGCTACACCTTC.

Ten or more counts support this clone. The chain uses TRBV19 and TRBJ1-4; 9 bases line up with TRBD1. Looked up from germline, CDR1 is LNHDA and CDR2 is SQIVND (reference sequence). Trimming took 4 bases from V and 4 from J; bases not matched to a gene: 1. The CDR3 has 14 amino acids. CDR3: CASSTTGGNEKLFF. The CDR3 coding sequence is TGTGCCAGTAGTACGACAGGGGGTAATGAAAAACTGTTTTTT.

The rearrangement joins TRBV5-1 to TRBJ2-5; 9 bases are shared with TRBD2. Germline values: CDR1 SGHRS, CDR2 YFSETQ. The CDR3 is made up of 18 amino acids. Trimming took 0 bases from V and 2 from J; bases not matched to a gene: 11. CDR3 in amino acids: CASSLVDWAGGIQETQYF. CDR3 DNA: TGCGCCAGCAGCTTGGTCGATTGGGCGGGGGGGATACAAGAGACCCAGTACTTC.

The CDR3 nucleotides are TGTGCCAGCACCTTGACGGGGTATAACACCGGGGAGCTGTTTTTT. This gives the protein CASTLTGYNTGELFF. The chain has TRBV7-9 and TRBJ2-2; tentative D call: TRBD2 (5 bases). V dropped 7 bases and J dropped 2 bases, with 14 bases sitting between them. Germline-derived CDR1 and CDR2 are SEHNR and FQNEAQ (reference sequence). The CDR3 consists of 15 residues.

This chain connects TRBV5-1 to TRBJ2-1, with D uncertain. V was trimmed by 4 bases and J by 5 bases, leaving 7 bases between them. Germline CDR1 and CDR2: SGHRS and YFSETQ. There are 12 residues in the CDR3. The CDR3 protein is CASSPLDNEQFF. CDR3 DNA: TGCGCCAGCAGCCCACTTGACAATGAGCAGTTCTTC. The whole variable domain, remainder taken from reference TRBV5-1 and TRBJ2-1, is KAGVTQTPRYLIKTRGQQVTLSCSPISGHRSVSWYQQTPGQGLQFLFEYFSETQRNKGNFPGRFSGRQFSNSRSEMNVSTLELGDSALYLCASSPLDNEQFFGPGTRLTVL.

This clone was counted between two and nine times. The gene calls are TRBV10-3 and TRBJ1-1; TRBD1 agrees at 9 bases. V trimming: 10 bases; J trimming: 7 bases; junction bases outside the gene matches: 10. CDR1 is ENHRY and CDR2 is SYGVKD in the germline V gene. The CDR3 loop spans 13 amino acids. DNA for the CDR3: TGTGCCACCTCTGACAGGGGGTTCAATGAAGCTTTCTTT. It yields the protein CATSDRGFNEAFF.

The genes are TRBV18 and TRBJ1-1; tentative D call: TRBD1 (5 bases). In germline, CDR1 is KGHSH, CDR2 LQKENI. The germline V and J ends were trimmed by 8 bases and 1 base, with 8 bases remaining between them. There are 12 residues in the CDR3. CDR3 sequence: CASRTGNTEAFF. CDR3 DNA: TGTGCCAGCCGCACAGGGAACACTGAAGCTTTCTTT.

J is TRBJ1-2 and V is TRBV13; unclear D gene. This CDR3 comprises 15 residues. V lost 4 bases and J lost 0, with 12 bases in between. CDR1 and CDR2 from the germline V gene are PRHDT and FYEKMQ (reference sequence). DNA of the CDR3: TGTGCCAGCAGCTCCGGAGGCACGCCTAACTATGGCTACACCTTC. This gives the protein CASSSGGTPNYGYTF.

The chain combines TRBV3-1 (or the pseudogene TRBV3-2) with TRBJ1-3; D call uncertain. This CDR3 region has 14 residues. Germline V gene data show CDR1 as LGHDT and CDR2 as YNNKEL (reference sequence). Trimming cost V 4 bases and J 4 bases, with 11 bases left between them. This CDR3 is CASSLQARGNTIYF. Here the CDR3 DNA reads TGTGCCAGCAGCCTTCAGGCGCGAGGAAACACCATATATTTT.

Notes on this clone: Distinct nucleotide sequences in the sample also encode this CDR3. V is TRBV5-1 and J is TRBJ2-1; tentative D call: TRBD1 (5 bases). V was cut by 2 bases and J by 6 bases, with 12 bases left in between. Germline V gives CDR1 SGHRS, CDR2 YFSETQ. CDR3 length: 14 residues. The CDR3 DNA reads TGCGCCAGCAGCTTAGGTCAGGGCGCCAATGAGCAGTTCTTC. It encodes CASSLGQGANEQFF.

This clone has more than one count but fewer than ten. V usage is TRBV19 and J usage is TRBJ2-2; tentatively, D is TRBD1 (5 bases). CDR1 is LNHDA and CDR2 is SQIVND in the germline V gene (reference sequence). There are 15 residues in the CDR3. Trimming removed 4 bases from V and 0 bases from J, with 9 bases in between. In DNA form, the CDR3 reads TGTGCCAGTAGTAGACAGACAACGAACACCGGGGAGCTGTTTTTT. Translating gives CASSRQTTNTGELFF.

The DNA of the CDR3 is TGTGCCAGCAGCCCACAGGGTCCCGGGGAGCTGTTTTTT. Its translation is CASSPQGPGELFF. This sequence joins TRBV5-6 and TRBJ2-2, with a possible D match to TRBD1 (6 bases). V was shortened by 4 bases and J by 6 bases, with 10 bases between the two germline ends. Germline-derived CDR1 and CDR2 are SGHDT and YYEEEE. The CDR3 sequence is 13 residues long.

The V gene is TRBV15, the J gene TRBJ1-1, with 8 positions matching TRBD1. Unmatched junction bases numbered 1, after V lost 1 base and J lost 0 bases. This CDR3 spans 15 amino acids. Germline CDR1 and CDR2: LNHNV and YYDKDF (reference sequence). The CDR3, as DNA: TGTGCCACCAGCAGAGGGACAGGGCTGAACACTGAAGCTTTCTTT. This sequence encodes CATSRGTGLNTEAFF.

The chain combines TRBV5-4 with TRBJ2-2; 7 positions match TRBD1. Trimming removed 7 bases from V and 7 bases from J; junction bases left unmatched: 16. The CDR3 has 16 amino acids. Germline assignment: CDR1 SGHNT and CDR2 YYREEE (reference sequence). The CDR3 DNA follows: TGTGCCAGCCGACTGAAACAGGGGCTTCTTTTCGGGGAGCTGTTTTTT. Its protein product is CASRLKQGLLFGELFF.

The rearrangement uses TRBV19 and TRBJ2-7, with 9 bases aligning to TRBD2. This CDR3 is built from 13 residues. Germline V gives CDR1 LNHDA, CDR2 SQIVND (reference sequence). V lost 11 bases, J lost 5 bases, and 10 bases stayed unmatched. The chain's CDR3 is CAPGGGARDEQYV. CDR3 in DNA: TGTGCCCCCGGCGGGGGGGCGCGAGACGAGCAGTACGTC.

This clone was recorded a few times. V is TRBV29-1 and J is TRBJ1-4; 9 bases line up with TRBD1. Germline V gives CDR1 SQVTM, CDR2 ANQGSEA. CDR3 length: 14 residues. V was clipped by 6 bases and J by 7 bases; unmatched bases: 9. CDR3: CSVKRTGVVEKLFF. CDR3 in DNA: TGCAGCGTCAAAAGGACAGGGGTTGTTGAAAAACTGTTTTTT.

The genes are TRBV28 and TRBJ1-5; tentatively, D is TRBD1 (5 bases). V gave up 6 bases and J gave up 0 bases, with 9 bases separating them. CDR3 length: 14 amino acids. Per the germline V gene, CDR1 is MDHEN and CDR2 is SYDVKM. In nucleotides, the CDR3 is TGTGCCAGCAGCCGCGGGGGTAGCAATCAGCCCCAGCATTTT. Translating gives CASSRGGSNQPQHF.

This clone was found once. The chain is built from TRBV10-1 and TRBJ2-5; D gene unclear. The CDR3 contains 13 residues. V lost 6 bases and J lost 7, with 15 bases in between. Germline CDR1 WNHNN, CDR2 SYGVQD (reference sequence). Written as DNA, the CDR3 is TGCGCCAGCAGCCTCTCGAATACGGGGACCCAGTACTTC. This translates into CASSLSNTGTQYF.

The V and J genes are TRBV7-9 and TRBJ1-2, with 7 bases fitting TRBD1. The CDR3 has 17 residues. Per germline, CDR1 SEHNR and CDR2 FQNEAQ (reference sequence). After removal of 3 bases from V and 0 bases from J, the junction contained 10 bases not matched to a gene. In nucleotides, the CDR3 is TGTGCCAGCAGCTTTCCTGACAGGGTGGAAGCTAACTATGGCTACACCTTC. Translation: CASSFPDRVEANYGYTF.